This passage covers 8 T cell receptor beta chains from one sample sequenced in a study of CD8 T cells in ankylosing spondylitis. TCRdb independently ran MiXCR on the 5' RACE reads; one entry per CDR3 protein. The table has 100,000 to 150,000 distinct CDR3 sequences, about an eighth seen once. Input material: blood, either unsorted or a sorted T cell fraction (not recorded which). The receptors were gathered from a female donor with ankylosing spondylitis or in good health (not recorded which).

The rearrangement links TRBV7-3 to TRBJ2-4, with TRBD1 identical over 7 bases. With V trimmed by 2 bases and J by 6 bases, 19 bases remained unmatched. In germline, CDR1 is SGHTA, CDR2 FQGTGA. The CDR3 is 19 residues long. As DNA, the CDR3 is TGTGCCAGCAGCTTAGTTGCTCGGGGACACGCAGGGGGAGTAAACATTCAGTACTTC. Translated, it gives CASSLVARGHAGGVNIQYF.

The CDR3 loop reads CASSLSGVNTEAFF. CDR3 bases: TGTGCCAGCAGCTTAAGTGGCGTGAACACTGAAGCTTTCTTT. The V call is TRBV7-3, the J call TRBJ1-1; no definite D call. V lost 1 base and J 0 bases, leaving 6 bases between the germline ends. The germline CDR1 and CDR2 sequences are SGHTA and FQGTGA. This CDR3 has 14 residues.

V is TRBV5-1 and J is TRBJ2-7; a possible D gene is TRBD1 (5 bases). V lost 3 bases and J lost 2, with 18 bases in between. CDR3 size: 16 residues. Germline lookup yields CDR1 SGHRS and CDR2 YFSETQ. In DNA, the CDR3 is TGCGCCAGCAGCTCTGGAGCCAGGGCACCACCCTACGAGCAGTACTTC. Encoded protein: CASSSGARAPPYEQYF.

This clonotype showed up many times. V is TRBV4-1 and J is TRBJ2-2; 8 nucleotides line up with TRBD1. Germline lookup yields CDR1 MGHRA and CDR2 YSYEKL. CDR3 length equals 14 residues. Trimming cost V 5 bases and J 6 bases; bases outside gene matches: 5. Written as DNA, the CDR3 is TGCGCCAGCAGCGCTCGACAGGGGTCCGGGGAGCTGTTTTTT. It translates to CASSARQGSGELFF.

CDR3 in amino acids: CASSSRGPGARSLAKNIQYF. The CDR3 DNA reads TGTGCCAGCAGTTCGCGCGGACCCGGGGCACGTAGCCTAGCCAAAAACATTCAGTACTTC. The gene calls are TRBV28 and TRBJ2-4; perhaps D is TRBD1 or TRBD2 (5 bases each). Germline V CDR1 and CDR2: MDHEN, SYDVKM. This CDR3 comprises 20 residues. The V end was cut by 4 bases, the J end by 0 bases, with 25 bases between. The full variable domain, in which reference TRBV28 and TRBJ2-4 provide the parts outside the CDR3, is DVKVTQSSRYLVKRTGEKVFLECVQDMDHENMFWYRQDPGLGLRLIYFSYDVKMKEKGDIPEGYSVSREKKERFSLILESASTNQTSMYLCASSSRGPGARSLAKNIQYFGAGTRLSVL.

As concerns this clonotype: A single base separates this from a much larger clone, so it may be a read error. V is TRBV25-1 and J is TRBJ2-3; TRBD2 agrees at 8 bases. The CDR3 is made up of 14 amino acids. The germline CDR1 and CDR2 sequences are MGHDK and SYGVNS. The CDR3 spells CVSSLGLATDTQYF. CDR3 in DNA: TGTGTCAGCAGCCTCGGACTAGCTACAGATACGCAGTATTTT.

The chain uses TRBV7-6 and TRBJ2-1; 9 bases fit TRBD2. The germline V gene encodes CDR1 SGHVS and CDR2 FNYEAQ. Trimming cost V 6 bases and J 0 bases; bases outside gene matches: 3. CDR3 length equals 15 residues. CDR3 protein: CASRLAGSSYNEQFF. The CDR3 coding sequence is TGTGCCAGCAGACTAGCGGGCTCCTCCTACAATGAGCAGTTCTTC.

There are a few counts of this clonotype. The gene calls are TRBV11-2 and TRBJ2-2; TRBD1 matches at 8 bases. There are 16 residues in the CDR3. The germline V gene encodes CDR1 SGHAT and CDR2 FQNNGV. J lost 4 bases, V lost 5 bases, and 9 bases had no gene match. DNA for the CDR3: TGTGCCAGCAGCCAGGACAGGGCGACCATCACCGGGGAGCTGTTTTTT. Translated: CASSQDRATITGELFF.